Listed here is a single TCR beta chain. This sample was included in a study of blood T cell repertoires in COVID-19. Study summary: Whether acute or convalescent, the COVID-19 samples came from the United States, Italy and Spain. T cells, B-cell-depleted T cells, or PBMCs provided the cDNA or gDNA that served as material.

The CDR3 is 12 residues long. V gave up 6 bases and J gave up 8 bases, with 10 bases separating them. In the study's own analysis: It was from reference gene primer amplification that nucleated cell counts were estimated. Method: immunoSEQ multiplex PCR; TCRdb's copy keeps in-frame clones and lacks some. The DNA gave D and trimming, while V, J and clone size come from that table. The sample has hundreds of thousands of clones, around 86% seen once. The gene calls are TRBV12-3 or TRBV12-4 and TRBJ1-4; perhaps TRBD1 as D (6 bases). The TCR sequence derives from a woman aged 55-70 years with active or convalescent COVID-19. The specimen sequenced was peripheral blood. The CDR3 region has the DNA TGTGCCAGCAGCCAGGGGTGGGAAAAACTGTTTTTT. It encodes CASSQGWEKLFF.